The present T cell receptor (beta chain) was sequenced within a study of OX40 agonist ivuxolimab in advanced cancers. The CDR3 length is 16 residues. Looked up from germline, CDR1 is MRHNA and CDR2 is SNTAGT. V dropped 2 bases and J dropped 8; count of bases not matched to a gene: 7. This table comes from immunoSEQ multiplex PCR, and its TCRdb copy is limited to in-frame clones, with some not included. The sample lists about 51,000 clones, less than 90% occurring once. Overall study results and limits: Relative to CD4+, CD8+ T cells held more expanded clones on average.

As to this clone: What it binds is not known.

Sample: CD4+ or CD8+ T cells sorted from blood, taken in a trial of the OX40 agonist ivuxolimab. This chain joins TRBV6-4 and TRBJ2-2; 11 bases fit TRBD2. The TCR was taken from an adult with an advanced solid tumor such as melanoma, head and neck, liver or kidney cancer. The CDR3 nucleotides read TGTGCCAGCAGTGACACTAGCGGGGGCCGAGCGGGGGAGCTGTTTTTT. Encoded protein: CASSDTSGGRAGELFF.